Below, one T cell receptor beta chain is given with its context. This entry is derived from a study of technical replicates of blood from several donors. The method was immunoSEQ multiplex PCR; TCRdb's version includes in-frame clones alone and lacks a portion of them. Of around 57,000 clones listed, approximately 97% are singletons. The CDR3 spans 13 residues. Germline V CDR1 and CDR2: MGHDK, SYGVNS. Trimming removed 3 bases from V and 4 bases from J, with 10 bases in between. The chain carries TRBV25-1 and TRBJ2-7; D is perhaps TRBD1 (6 bases). This receptor was taken from a human donor in good health. The sequencing sample was made of T cells isolated from PBMCs. CDR3 region: CASSDWDIYEQYF. In DNA, the CDR3 is TGTGCCAGCAGTGATTGGGACATTTACGAGCAGTACTTC.